These 22 T cell receptor beta chains were all obtained from the same sample, sequenced in a study of PD-1 blockade in classical Hodgkin lymphoma. The method was immunoSEQ multiplex PCR; TCRdb's version includes in-frame clones alone and lacks a portion of them. The data hold about 60,000 clones, with 90% observed a single time. Each and every patient relapsed after autologous stem cell transplantation, and patients got differing brentuximab vedotin exposure. Sequencing was performed on peripheral blood mononuclear cells (PBMCs), taken at baseline. The receptors shown here come from a human donor with classical Hodgkin lymphoma.

This chain's CDR3 is CASSAGTGTTYEQYF. CDR3 bases: TGTGCCAGCAGCGCCGGTACAGGGACCACCTACGAGCAGTACTTC. This chain uses TRBV11-3 with TRBJ2-7; perhaps TRBD1 as D (6 bases). The ends were cut back, 5 bases at V and 2 bases at J, with 16 bases in the middle. This CDR3 has 15 amino acids. CDR1 SGHNT and CDR2 YENEEA come from the germline V gene.

This chain connects TRBV4-2 to TRBJ2-7, with 10 bases that match TRBD2. This CDR3 spans 17 amino acids. The germline V gene encodes CDR1 LGHNA and CDR2 YNFKEQ. J was trimmed by 2 bases and V by 0 bases; bases with no gene match: 7. The CDR3 DNA sequence: TGTGCCAGCAGCCAAGATCCCCTAGCGGGGGACACCTACGAGCAGTACTTC. Translated: CASSQDPLAGDTYEQYF.

The chain uses TRBV18 and TRBJ2-5; TRBD1 is a possible D gene (6 bases). Looked up from germline, CDR1 is KGHSH and CDR2 is LQKENI. There are 14 residues in the CDR3. Trimming removed 3 bases from V and 2 bases from J, with 10 bases in between. CDR3 nucleotides: TGTGCCAGCTCACCTAGACAGGATCAAGAGACCCAGTACTTC. Translating gives CASSPRQDQETQYF.

The chain has TRBV2 and TRBJ2-3, with TRBD2 matching 10 bases. Trimming cost V 1 base and J 3 bases; bases outside gene matches: 7. Germline V lookup: CDR1 SNHLY, CDR2 FYNNEI. The CDR3 totals 17 residues. The CDR3 nucleotides read TGTGCCAGCAGTGAAGGGTCTAGCGGGGGAGTAACAGATACGCAGTATTTT. It specifies CASSEGSSGGVTDTQYF.

This sequence joins TRBV19 and TRBJ2-1; TRBD2 matches at 9 bases. Germline CDR1 is LNHDA and CDR2 is SQIVND (reference sequence). There are 15 residues in the CDR3. V lost 6 bases, J lost 5 bases, and 8 bases stayed unmatched. As DNA, the CDR3 is TGTGCCAGTAGGCCCACTCGCGGGAGGGACAATGAGCAGTTCTTC. It codes for CASRPTRGRDNEQFF.

The chain recombines TRBV28 with TRBJ2-7; D is perhaps TRBD1 or TRBD2 (5 bases each). V lost 6 bases, J lost 2 bases, and 17 bases lay in between. This CDR3 is 15 amino acids long. Germline CDR1 and CDR2: MDHEN and SYDVKM. DNA of the CDR3: TGTGCCAGCAGACCTACCGGGACGGGACCCTACGAGCAGTACTTC. Its protein is CASRPTGTGPYEQYF.

The rearrangement links TRBV30 to TRBJ2-3, with D perhaps being TRBD1 or TRBD2 (5 bases each). Germline CDR1 GTSNPN, CDR2 SVGIG (reference sequence). The CDR3 contains 15 residues. The V gene lost 3 bases and the J gene lost 1 base, with 14 bases spanning the gap. The CDR3 DNA follows: TGTGCCTGGAGCGTCGGGGCCTGGGGCACAGATACGCAGTATTTT. Its translation: CAWSVGAWGTDTQYF.

The CDR3 spells CASSLGLPGNTIYF. The CDR3 DNA reads as TGTGCCAGCAGCCTCGGGCTCCCCGGAAACACCATATATTTT. The V and J genes are TRBV14 and TRBJ1-3; D uncertain. Trimming left V 4 bases short and J 4 bases short, with 11 bases between. CDR1 is SGHDN and CDR2 is FVKESK in the germline V gene. The CDR3 is 14 amino acids.

Of note for this clone: Other DNA sequences in the same sample also yield this CDR3. The rearrangement links TRBV2 to TRBJ1-1; 7 nucleotides line up with TRBD1. The CDR3 runs 13 residues. Germline trimming cut 7 bases from V and 5 bases from J; bases unmatched to any gene: 7. The germline gives CDR1 SNHLY, CDR2 FYNNEI. This chain's CDR3 is CASTTTGRTEAFF. In nucleotides, the CDR3 is TGTGCCAGCACGACGACAGGGCGGACTGAAGCTTTCTTT.

The chain uses TRBV27 and TRBJ2-5; 10 nucleotides align to TRBD1. The V segment lost 4 bases and the J segment 1 base; nucleotides outside the gene matches: 6. The CDR3 contains 16 residues. Germline values: CDR1 MNHEY, CDR2 SMNVEV (reference sequence). CDR3 coding DNA: TGTGCCAGCAGTTCGACGGGACAGGGGACCCAAGAGACCCAGTACTTC. It translates to CASSSTGQGTQETQYF.

The chain carries TRBV4-1 and TRBJ1-4; 8 bases agree with TRBD1. The junction had 6 bases not matched to a gene; V was cut back by 1 base and J by 8 bases. Germline V CDR1 and CDR2: MGHRA, YSYEKL. The CDR3 loop spans 15 amino acids. CDR3 sequence reads: CASSQAQGAREKLFF. The DNA of the CDR3 is TGCGCCAGCAGCCAAGCTCAGGGGGCGCGGGAAAAACTGTTTTTT.

The genes are TRBV5-6 and TRBJ2-7; TRBD1 matches at 7 bases. The CDR3 is made up of 14 amino acids. Trimming cost V 5 bases and J 2 bases; bases outside gene matches: 7. From germline, CDR1 is SGHDT and CDR2 YYEEEE. The CDR3 coding sequence is TGTGCCAGCAGTTTGCCGGGACAGCCCTACGAGCAGTACTTC. This codes for CASSLPGQPYEQYF.

This chain uses TRBV5-6 with TRBJ2-7, with TRBD1 matching 9 bases. Losses at the gene ends were 4 bases for V and 1 base for J; bases not matched to a gene: 9. Germline loops: CDR1 SGHDT, CDR2 YYEEEE. The CDR3 runs to 16 residues. The chain's CDR3 is CASSLIPGTGSYEQYF. CDR3 sequence (DNA): TGTGCCAGCAGCCTAATACCCGGGACAGGGTCCTACGAGCAGTACTTC.

The chain joins TRBV30 to TRBJ1-3, with a possible D match to TRBD1 (6 bases). CDR1 and CDR2 from the germline V gene are GTSNPN and SVGIG (reference sequence). Trimming removed 6 bases from V and 0 bases from J, with 9 bases in between. The CDR3 runs to 13 residues. The CDR3 coding sequence is TGTGCCTGCAGGGGCCTCTCTGGAAACACCATATATTTT. It yields the protein CACRGLSGNTIYF.

The chain's CDR3 is CASSLGGRGESNTEAFF. Here the CDR3 DNA reads TGTGCCAGCAGCTTAGGAGGCAGGGGAGAGAGTAACACTGAAGCTTTCTTT. The V call is TRBV7-9, the J call TRBJ1-1; D perhaps matches TRBD1 (6 bases). The CDR3 runs 17 residues. V lost 1 base, J lost 2 bases, and 17 bases lay in between. Germline V gene sequence: CDR1 SEHNR, CDR2 FQNEAQ (reference sequence).

The chain uses TRBV28 and TRBJ2-3, with D possibly being TRBD1 (5 bases). Germline V gives CDR1 MDHEN, CDR2 SYDVKM. Trimming took off 3 bases at V and 0 bases at J, with 10 bases between the two ends. CDR3 length: 15 amino acids. CDR3 bases: TGTGCCAGCAGTTTTGCTTCAGGGAGCACAGATACGCAGTATTTT. It translates to CASSFASGSTDTQYF.

This clone is a singleton in its sample. This sequence joins TRBV6-4 and TRBJ2-2, with D unresolved. Germline values: CDR1 MRHNA, CDR2 SNTAGT. The CDR3 is 14 residues long. The V and J ends lost 6 bases and 4 bases respectively, with 12 bases between them. CDR3 amino acids: CASRMMAATGELFF. For the CDR3, the DNA is TGTGCCAGCAGGATGATGGCAGCCACCGGGGAGCTGTTTTTT.

CDR3 amino acids: CASSTGDYGETQYF. Written as DNA, the CDR3 is TGTGCCAGCAGTACAGGGGACTACGGCGAGACCCAGTACTTC. This sequence joins TRBV2 and TRBJ2-5, with D tentatively TRBD1 or TRBD2 (7 bases each). The CDR3 runs to 14 residues. Trimming pared 5 bases from V and 5 bases from J, leaving 15 bases between. CDR1 and CDR2 (germline): SNHLY, FYNNEI.

The V call is TRBV5-1, the J call TRBJ2-1; TRBD2 aligns across 7 bases. The CDR3 loop spans 13 amino acids. Germline CDR1 and CDR2: SGHRS and YFSETQ. V lost 4 bases and J lost 5; bases outside the gene matches: 3. CDR3 sequence (DNA): TGCGCCAGCAGCGGGAGGGCCGACAATGAGCAGTTCTTC. This gives the protein CASSGRADNEQFF.

This clone is categorized as medium-sized (0.01 to 0.1%). The genes are TRBV2 and TRBJ2-2; 7 nucleotides match TRBD2. Germline V CDR1 and CDR2: SNHLY, FYNNEI. V lost 3 bases to trimming and J lost 8 bases; unmatched junction nucleotides: 9. The CDR3 consists of 15 residues. Here the CDR3 reads CASSDGAGVYGELFF. Written as DNA, the CDR3 is TGTGCCAGCAGTGACGGCGCGGGAGTGTATGGGGAGCTGTTTTTT.

This clone was seen more than once but under ten times. The V gene is TRBV10-3, the J gene TRBJ1-1; D uncertain. Germline V CDR1 and CDR2: ENHRY, SYGVKD. The CDR3 consists of 11 residues. Trimming took 6 bases from V and 5 from J, leaving 7 bases between them. The chain's CDR3 is CAIRGGTEAFF. In DNA form, the CDR3 reads TGTGCCATCAGGGGTGGGACTGAAGCTTTCTTT.

This sequence joins TRBV18 and TRBJ1-3, with D hard to call. Per germline, CDR1 KGHSH and CDR2 LQKENI. Trimming took 4 bases from V and 0 from J, leaving 22 bases between them. CDR3 size: 19 residues. Written as DNA, the CDR3 is TGTGCCAGCTCACAACGTCCAGATGTCATCGGGCCCTCTGGAAACACCATATATTTT. Residues: CASSQRPDVIGPSGNTIYF.